The 26 T cell receptor beta chains listed next were all sequenced from one sample in a study of shared clonotypes between healthy human individuals. This table comes from immunoSEQ multiplex PCR, and its TCRdb copy is limited to in-frame clones, with some not included. In the table there are about 1 million clones, 70% to 80% of which are singletons. Sequenced sample: memory CD4+ T cells sorted from blood. Subset described: CD45RA-negative fraction. The receptors shown here come from a man in his late teens or twenties in good health.

The V and J genes are TRBV25-1 and TRBJ2-5; the match to TRBD2 covers 9 bases. J lost 5 bases, V lost 2 bases, and 6 bases had no gene match. The germline V gene encodes CDR1 MGHDK and CDR2 SYGVNS. The CDR3 runs to 15 residues. The CDR3 DNA reads TGTGCCAGCAGTGAAGCGGGGGGGCCGTGGGAGACCCAGTACTTC. It encodes CASSEAGGPWETQYF.

This clone showed up just a few times. CDR3 sequence: CASRTQPNTEAFF. In nucleotides, the CDR3 is TGTGCCAGCAGAACACAGCCGAACACTGAAGCTTTCTTT. The rearrangement uses TRBV6-5 and TRBJ1-1; D unclear. This CDR3 has 13 amino acids. Trimming removed 6 bases at V and 1 base at J, with 9 bases between. The V gene's germline CDR1 is MNHEY and CDR2 SVGAGI.

This CDR3 is CASSQSGLGTGELFF. The CDR3 DNA follows: TGCGCCAGCAGCCAATCCGGGCTCGGCACCGGGGAGCTGTTTTTT. V gene TRBV4-3 combines with J gene TRBJ2-2; D call uncertain. The germline V gene has CDR1 LGHNA and CDR2 YSLEER. The CDR3 runs 15 residues. V was pared by 2 bases and J by 4 bases, with 11 bases between.

The CDR3 spells CASSFGGAGNQPQHF. The CDR3 bases are TGTGCCAGCAGCTTCGGAGGGGCGGGCAATCAGCCCCAGCATTTT. The rearrangement joins TRBV7-9 to TRBJ1-5, with D possibly TRBD1 on 5 matching bases. The CDR3 is made up of 15 amino acids. Germline V lookup: CDR1 SEHNR, CDR2 FQNEAQ (reference sequence). Trimming pared 3 bases from V and 2 bases from J, leaving 11 bases between.

This chain links TRBV7-3 with TRBJ1-6, with D possibly being TRBD1 (5 bases). Trimming took 3 bases from V and 5 from J, leaving 11 bases between them. Germline CDR1 and CDR2: SGHTA and FQGTGA. The CDR3 is made up of 15 amino acids. The CDR3 sequence is CASSLFGGNNSPLHF. CDR3 sequence (DNA): TGTGCCAGCAGCTTGTTCGGGGGAAATAATTCACCCCTCCACTTT. The complete variable domain, with remaining parts taken from reference TRBV7-3 and TRBJ1-6, reads GAGVSQTPSNKVTEKGKYVELRCDPISGHTALYWYRQSLGQGPEFLIYFQGTGAADDSGLPNDRFFAVRPEGSVSTLKIQRTERGDSAVYLCASSLFGGNNSPLHFGNGTRLTVT.

The chain recombines TRBV15 with TRBJ1-4; no clear D gene. V gave up 0 bases and J gave up 5 bases, with 16 bases separating them. The CDR3 totals 17 residues. Germline CDR1 is LNHNV and CDR2 is YYDKDF (reference sequence). The CDR3 nucleotides are TGTGCCACCAGCAGAGAGGGAGGGTGGCTCTCGAATGAAAAACTGTTTTTT. This translates into CATSREGGWLSNEKLFF. The whole variable domain, remainder taken from reference TRBV15 and TRBJ1-4, is DAMVIQNPRYQVTQFGKPVTLSCSQTLNHNVMYWYQQKSSQAPKLLFHYYDKDFNNEADTPDNFQSRRPNTSFCFLDIRSPGLGDTAMYLCATSREGGWLSNEKLFFGSGTQLSVL.

The chain joins TRBV30 to TRBJ1-5; TRBD1 agrees at 8 bases. J lost 6 bases, V lost 2 bases, and 3 bases had no gene match. Germline CDR1 and CDR2: GTSNPN and SVGIG (reference sequence). The CDR3 is made up of 13 amino acids. CDR3 sequence: CAWSQGAGQPQHF. CDR3 in DNA: TGTGCCTGGAGTCAGGGGGCGGGTCAGCCCCAGCATTTT.

The gene calls are TRBV6-1 and TRBJ2-7; D unclear. V lost 1 base and J 0 bases, leaving 10 bases between the germline ends. There are 15 residues in the CDR3. Germline loops: CDR1 MNHNS, CDR2 SASEGT. CDR3 amino acids: CASSEDGIYSYEQYF. The CDR3 DNA is TGTGCCAGCAGTGAAGACGGTATTTACTCCTACGAGCAGTACTTC.

The V gene is TRBV7-9, the J gene TRBJ1-1, with a weak D call TRBD1 (5 bases). The V end lost 5 bases, the J end lost 7 bases, and 14 bases lay between the germline ends. Per germline, CDR1 SEHNR and CDR2 FQNEAQ (reference sequence). The CDR3 runs to 13 residues. This chain's CDR3 is CASSTGPGGEAFF. The DNA of the CDR3 is TGTGCCAGCAGCACCGGACCCGGGGGTGAAGCTTTCTTT.

The chain couples TRBV19 to TRBJ2-7; possible D gene TRBD2, 5 bases. The CDR3 extends over 13 amino acids. From germline, CDR1 is LNHDA and CDR2 SQIVND (reference sequence). The V and J ends lost 4 bases and 9 bases respectively, with 16 bases between them. CDR3: CASSTIEGSGQYF. The CDR3 nucleotides are TGTGCCAGTAGTACCATTGAGGGATCGGGGCAGTACTTC.

This chain connects TRBV5-1 to TRBJ2-3; D is undetermined. The V gene lost 6 bases and the J gene lost 0 bases, with 14 bases spanning the gap. CDR1 is SGHRS, CDR2 YFSETQ, per germline. This CDR3 comprises 15 residues. The CDR3 DNA reads TGCGCCAGCAACGTTATGGGCACTAGCACAGATACGCAGTATTTT. This sequence encodes CASNVMGTSTDTQYF. Full variable domain (rest looked up from reference TRBV5-1 and TRBJ2-3): KAGVTQTPRYLIKTRGQQVTLSCSPISGHRSVSWYQQTPGQGLQFLFEYFSETQRNKGNFPGRFSGRQFSNSRSEMNVSTLELGDSALYLCASNVMGTSTDTQYFGPGTRLTVL.

This sequence joins TRBV5-1 and TRBJ1-1, with a weak D call TRBD1 (5 bases). The CDR3 contains 16 residues. Germline-derived CDR1 and CDR2 are SGHRS and YFSETQ. V shed 0 bases and J shed 2 bases, with 14 bases lying between them. The CDR3 protein is CASSLVPGGGNTEAFF. The CDR3 region has the DNA TGCGCCAGCAGCTTGGTCCCCGGGGGAGGCAACACTGAAGCTTTCTTT.

The genes are TRBV18 and TRBJ2-7, with D maybe TRBD1 (6 bases). The CDR3 is 13 residues long. Trimming removed 3 bases at V and 8 bases at J, with 14 bases between. Germline loops: CDR1 KGHSH, CDR2 LQKENI. For the CDR3, the DNA is TGTGCCAGCTCACCCGGGGAGCAGGGGAAGCAGTACTTC. This encodes CASSPGEQGKQYF. Drawing the rest from reference TRBV18 and TRBJ2-7, the complete variable domain is NAGVMQNPRHLVRRRGQEARLRCSPMKGHSHVYWYRQLPEEGLKFMVYLQKENIIDESGMPKERFSAEFPKEGPSILRIQQVVRGDSAAYFCASSPGEQGKQYFGPGTRLTVT.

DNA of the CDR3: TGTGCCACCGCACCGGGACAGGGGACGAGTACTGAAGCTTTCTTT. This translates into CATAPGQGTSTEAFF. The chain combines TRBV19 with TRBJ1-1; 10 positions agree with TRBD1. CDR1 LNHDA and CDR2 SQIVND come from the germline V gene (reference sequence). V gave up 10 bases and J gave up 5 bases; unmatched junction bases: 13. The CDR3 extends over 15 amino acids.

The chain is built from TRBV18 and TRBJ2-3; 10 bases line up with TRBD1. With 3 bases clipped from V and 5 bases from J, the junction kept 5 bases outside the gene matches. There are 15 residues in the CDR3. Germline V gene data show CDR1 as KGHSH and CDR2 as LQKENI. CDR3 coding DNA: TGTGCCAGCTCACCCGACAGGGGGCATGGAGATACGCAGTATTTT. Translating it yields CASSPDRGHGDTQYF.

Concerning this clone itself: This could be a read error, since a much larger clone is one nucleotide away. Other DNA sequences in this specimen translate into the identical CDR3. The V call is TRBV19, the J call TRBJ1-5; no definite D call. The germline V gene encodes CDR1 LNHDA and CDR2 SQIVND (reference sequence). V was shortened by 6 bases and J by 3 bases, with 6 bases between the two germline ends. CDR3 length: 12 amino acids. The chain's CDR3 is CASRGNNQPQHF. CDR3 in DNA: TGTGCCAGTAGGGGCAACAATCAGCCCCAGCATTTT. Full variable domain (outside the CDR3, taken from reference TRBV19 and TRBJ1-5): DGGITQSPKYLFRKEGQNVTLSCEQNLNHDAMYWYRQDPGQGLRLIYYSQIVNDFQKGDIAEGYSVSREKKESFPLTVTSAQKNPTAFYLCASRGNNQPQHFGDGTRLSIL.

This chain joins TRBV20-1 and TRBJ2-5; the D is unclear. The CDR3 covers 11 residues. Germline V gene lookup returns CDR1 DFQATT and CDR2 SNEGSKA (reference sequence). The ends were cut back, 6 bases at V and 5 bases at J, with 10 bases in the middle. CDR3 amino acids: CSATFGETQYF. In DNA, the CDR3 is TGCAGTGCGACCTTCGGGGAGACCCAGTACTTC.

This clone was counted only a few times. This chain uses TRBV28 with TRBJ2-3; tentative D call: TRBD2 (6 bases). Deletions cut 9 bases from V and 4 bases from J, with 20 bases between. The CDR3 loop spans 15 amino acids. CDR1 and CDR2 (germline): MDHEN, SYDVKM. CDR3 sequence reads: CARQAPRGKADTQYF. Written as DNA, the CDR3 is TGTGCCAGACAAGCCCCACGGGGGAAGGCAGATACGCAGTATTTT.

The chain combines TRBV19 with TRBJ2-3; D is ambiguous. Germline V gene sequence: CDR1 LNHDA, CDR2 SQIVND (reference sequence). The CDR3 runs 14 residues. Trimming took 6 bases from V and 3 from J, leaving 13 bases between them. CDR3 bases: TGTGCCAGTAGCCCCGCCGAGGAAACAGATACGCAGTATTTT. It codes for CASSPAEETDTQYF. The full variable domain, its missing parts supplied by reference TRBV19 and TRBJ2-3, is DGGITQSPKYLFRKEGQNVTLSCEQNLNHDAMYWYRQDPGQGLRLIYYSQIVNDFQKGDIAEGYSVSREKKESFPLTVTSAQKNPTAFYLCASSPAEETDTQYFGPGTRLTVL.

The CDR3 region has the DNA TGTGCCAGCAGCTTGTACAGGGAGGGCACAGATACGCAGTATTTT. Protein product: CASSLYREGTDTQYF. The rearrangement joins TRBV7-9 to TRBJ2-3; either TRBD1 or TRBD2 may fit D (6 bases each). The germline gives CDR1 SEHNR, CDR2 FQNEAQ (reference sequence). This CDR3 has 15 amino acids. Trimming took off 3 bases at V and 1 base at J, with 11 bases between the two ends.

The V and J genes are TRBV6-6 and TRBJ1-6; TRBD1 might be the D (6 bases). The CDR3 totals 15 residues. Germline V gene lookup returns CDR1 MNHNY and CDR2 SVGAGI (reference sequence). Trimming shortened V by 6 bases and J by 3 bases, and 12 bases separated the two germline ends. In DNA form, the CDR3 reads TGTGCCAGCAGCTGGACAGTCAACTATAATTCACCCCTCCACTTT. It translates to CASSWTVNYNSPLHF.

The chain links TRBV4-3 to TRBJ2-1; D gene unclear. V dropped 0 bases and J dropped 6 bases, with 9 bases sitting between them. Germline values: CDR1 LGHNA, CDR2 YSLEER. The CDR3 covers 14 residues. CDR3 in amino acids: CASSQDGIANEQFF. In DNA form, the CDR3 reads TGCGCCAGCAGCCAAGATGGGATAGCCAATGAGCAGTTCTTC.

This chain connects TRBV5-4 to TRBJ1-4; the match to TRBD1 covers 11 bases. Germline lookup yields CDR1 SGHNT and CDR2 YYREEE (reference sequence). The CDR3 extends over 14 amino acids. J gave up 7 bases and V 4 bases, and 3 bases lay outside the gene matches. The CDR3 sequence is CASSPGQGGEKLFF. The CDR3, as DNA: TGTGCCAGCAGCCCGGGACAGGGGGGTGAAAAACTGTTTTTT. Drawing the rest from reference TRBV5-4 and TRBJ1-4, the complete variable domain is ETGVTQSPTHLIKTRGQQVTLRCSSQSGHNTVSWYQQALGQGPQFIFQYYREEENGRGNFPPRFSGLQFPNYSSELNVNALELDDSALYLCASSPGQGGEKLFFGSGTQLSVL.

The chain is built from TRBV6-5 and TRBJ2-5, with a weak D call TRBD1 (7 bases). Germline V gives CDR1 MNHEY, CDR2 SVGAGI. Between the trimmed V and J ends, which lost 6 bases and 5 bases, there was a span of 16 bases. The CDR3 length is 14 residues. The CDR3 loop is CASRRQGGRETQYF. Written as DNA, the CDR3 is TGTGCCAGCAGGAGGCAGGGGGGTCGGGAGACCCAGTACTTC.

This clone is a singleton in its sample. The chain employs TRBV28 and TRBJ2-7; D could derive from TRBD1 or TRBD2 (5 bases each). Trimming removed 7 bases from V and 1 base from J, with 14 bases in between. CDR3 length: 14 residues. Germline assignment: CDR1 MDHEN and CDR2 SYDVKM. Here the CDR3 reads CASTLPGRSYEQYF. The CDR3 DNA reads TGTGCCAGCACCCTGCCGGGACGGTCCTACGAGCAGTACTTC.

This clone was counted between two and nine times. The chain is built from TRBV7-9 and TRBJ1-5, with unresolved D. V gave up 3 bases and J gave up 9 bases, with 12 bases separating them. In germline, CDR1 is SEHNR, CDR2 FQNEAQ (reference sequence). The CDR3 length is 13 residues. The chain's CDR3 is CASSFDPPRPQHF. CDR3 nucleotides: TGTGCCAGCAGCTTTGACCCCCCTAGGCCCCAGCATTTT.